These 30 T cell receptor beta chains were all obtained from the same sample, sequenced in a study of cytomegalovirus exposure and HLA in healthy donors. Some clones are missing from TCRdb's copy, which holds only in-frame ones; the method was immunoSEQ multiplex PCR. The sample lists under 250,000 clones; about three quarters were seen once. Sequences were obtained from PBMCs. Receptors originate from a woman between 25 and 40 years old in good health and CMV-seronegative.

Only one count was recorded for this clone. V usage is TRBV25-1 and J usage is TRBJ2-1, with 7 positions matching TRBD1. With V trimmed by 4 bases and J by 5 bases, 5 bases remained unmatched. The CDR3 length is 14 residues. Germline V CDR1 and CDR2: MGHDK, SYGVNS. The CDR3 is CASSAWDRDNEQFF. In DNA form, the CDR3 reads TGTGCCAGCAGTGCATGGGACAGAGACAATGAGCAGTTCTTC.

The V and J genes are TRBV5-6 and TRBJ1-3; D is uncertain. Germline V gives CDR1 SGHDT, CDR2 YYEEEE. This CDR3 has 14 residues. The ends were cut back, 0 bases at V and 3 bases at J, with 7 bases in the middle. CDR3 sequence reads: CASSLGQVGNTIYF. CDR3 sequence (DNA): TGTGCCAGCAGCTTGGGGCAGGTTGGAAACACCATATATTTT. Complete variable domain (other parts from reference TRBV5-6 and TRBJ1-3): DAGVTQSPTHLIKTRGQQVTLRCSPKSGHDTVSWYQQALGQGPQFIFQYYEEEERQRGNFPDRFSGHQFPNYSSELNVNALLLGDSALYLCASSLGQVGNTIYFGEGSWLTVV.

The CDR3 DNA reads as TGCGCCAGCAGCGACCGGGACAGAGAATCCTACGAGCAGTACTTC. Translation: CASSDRDRESYEQYF. The V call is TRBV5-1, the J call TRBJ2-7, with 7 bases identical to TRBD1. Per the germline V gene, CDR1 is SGHRS and CDR2 is YFSETQ. J gave up 1 base and V 4 bases, and 8 bases lay outside the gene matches. The CDR3 length is 15 residues.

V gene TRBV28 combines with J gene TRBJ1-4; tentative D call: TRBD1 (5 bases). Germline V gene lookup returns CDR1 MDHEN and CDR2 SYDVKM. Trimming pared 5 bases from V and 5 bases from J, leaving 18 bases between. The CDR3 extends over 16 amino acids. In nucleotides, the CDR3 is TGTGCCAGCAGTACCAGTACGCGGGGCTTCAATGAAAAACTGTTTTTT. Its protein is CASSTSTRGFNEKLFF.

This clone was seen a handful of times. The chain is built from TRBV7-2 and TRBJ2-5; a weak D match, TRBD2 (5 bases). V lost 3 bases and J 6 bases, leaving 14 bases between the germline ends. Per the germline V gene, CDR1 is SGHTA and CDR2 is FQGNSA. The CDR3 contains 14 residues. The CDR3 region is CASSFGLQGQTQYF. The CDR3 DNA reads TGTGCCAGCAGCTTCGGACTGCAAGGTCAGACCCAGTACTTC.

The chain recombines TRBV10-3 with TRBJ2-1; 7 bases agree with TRBD2. This CDR3 has 16 residues. Germline V gene data show CDR1 as ENHRY and CDR2 as SYGVKD. J gave up 2 bases and V 0 bases, and 4 bases lay outside the gene matches. The CDR3 here is CAISESRGLAYNEQFF. The CDR3 DNA reads TGTGCCATCAGTGAGTCTCGAGGACTAGCCTACAATGAGCAGTTCTTC.

The chain employs TRBV7-2 and TRBJ2-7; no firm D call. The V and J ends lost 7 bases and 5 bases respectively, with 9 bases between them. The CDR3 contains 11 residues. From germline, CDR1 is SGHTA and CDR2 FQGNSA. This CDR3 reads CASTRVDEQYF. DNA for the CDR3: TGTGCCAGCACCCGAGTGGACGAGCAGTACTTC. Using reference TRBV7-2 and TRBJ2-7 for the parts outside the CDR3, the full variable domain is GAGVSQSPSNKVTEKGKDVELRCDPISGHTALYWYRQSLGQGLEFLIYFQGNSAPDKSGLPSDRFSAERTGGSVSTLTIQRTQQEDSAVYLCASTRVDEQYFGPGTRLTVT.

This clone was detected only a few times. The chain joins TRBV5-1 to TRBJ2-7; 7 positions match TRBD2. Germline V lookup: CDR1 SGHRS, CDR2 YFSETQ. Trimming cost V 4 bases and J 7 bases; bases outside gene matches: 14. The CDR3 extends over 15 amino acids. The CDR3 region is CASSPLSLGGREQYF. The DNA for the CDR3 is TGCGCCAGCAGCCCCCTGTCCTTGGGAGGGAGGGAGCAGTACTTC.

The V gene is TRBV5-8, the J gene TRBJ1-2; TRBD1 aligns across 8 bases. V lost 0 bases and J lost 4; bases outside the gene matches: 5. Germline loops: CDR1 SGHTS, CDR2 YDEGEE. The length of the CDR3 is 15 residues. The CDR3 is CASSLAGTGAYGYTF. CDR3 in DNA: TGTGCCAGCAGCTTGGCGGGGACAGGCGCCTATGGCTACACCTTC.

In its sample, this clone was seen many times. The CDR3: CASSPASAGDTEAFF. CDR3 nucleotide sequence: TGTGCCAGCAGTCCCGCTTCGGCAGGGGACACTGAAGCTTTCTTT. V gene TRBV6-5 combines with J gene TRBJ1-1; tentatively, D is TRBD1 (6 bases). Germline V gene sequence: CDR1 MNHEY, CDR2 SVGAGI. This CDR3 contains 15 residues. V lost 5 bases to trimming and J lost 3 bases, with 16 bases between them.

J is TRBJ2-1 and V is TRBV10-3; 8 positions agree with TRBD2. The germline CDR1 and CDR2 sequences are ENHRY and SYGVKD. This CDR3 has 12 residues. V dropped 4 bases and J dropped 8; count of bases not matched to a gene: 1. CDR3 amino acids: CAISAGGHEQFF. As DNA, the CDR3 is TGTGCCATCAGTGCGGGGGGGCATGAGCAGTTCTTC.

There are a few counts of this clone. V and J are TRBV7-2 and TRBJ1-5, with 8 bases identical to TRBD1. Germline values: CDR1 SGHTA, CDR2 FQGNSA. The CDR3 spans 14 residues. J lost 7 bases, V lost 6 bases, and 8 bases had no gene match. The CDR3 DNA reads as TGTGCCAGCAGTCATGGACAGGGAGGACAGCCCCAGCATTTT. It specifies CASSHGQGGQPQHF.

The CDR3: CASSRGPGLSYEQYF. The CDR3 DNA reads as TGTGCCAGCAGTCGGGGTCCAGGACTCTCCTACGAGCAGTACTTC. The chain has TRBV28 and TRBJ2-7, with D possibly TRBD2 on 5 matching bases. The CDR3 spans 15 residues. The germline V gene has CDR1 MDHEN and CDR2 SYDVKM. V was shortened by 5 bases and J by 0 bases, with 14 bases between the two germline ends.

The CDR3 DNA is TGTGCCAGCAGCCTTGACCGGGGGGGGGAGCTGTTTTTT. Encoded protein: CASSLDRGGELFF. The J gene is TRBJ2-2, the V gene TRBV7-8, with D perhaps matching TRBD2 (6 bases). The CDR3 is 13 residues long. V was cut by 5 bases and J by 8 bases, with 12 bases left in between. Per germline, CDR1 SGHVS and CDR2 FQNEAQ.

This clone was counted only a few times. The V and J genes are TRBV11-2 and TRBJ1-5; tentatively, D is TRBD1 (6 bases). Trimming stripped 0 bases from V and 5 bases from J, with 11 bases between. In germline, CDR1 is SGHAT, CDR2 FQNNGV. This CDR3 has 15 amino acids. As DNA, the CDR3 is TGTGCCAGCAGCTTAGAGTCAGGGGTCGATCAGCCCCAGCATTTT. This sequence encodes CASSLESGVDQPQHF. Looking up the rest from reference TRBV11-2 and TRBJ1-5 gives the full variable domain: EAGVAQSPRYKIIEKRQSVAFWCNPISGHATLYWYQQILGQGPKLLIQFQNNGVVDDSQLPKDRFSAERLKGVDSTLKIQPAKLEDSAVYLCASSLESGVDQPQHFGDGTRLSIL.

V usage is TRBV6-1 and J usage is TRBJ2-5, with a tentative D call TRBD1 (6 bases). The CDR3 consists of 14 residues. V lost 3 bases to trimming and J lost 4 bases, with 12 bases between them. Germline V CDR1 and CDR2: MNHNS, SASEGT. CDR3: CASSEDAGVETQYF. The CDR3 DNA reads TGTGCCAGCAGTGAGGATGCAGGGGTAGAGACCCAGTACTTC.

The J gene is TRBJ1-2, the V gene TRBV29-1, with 9 bases that match TRBD1. The CDR3 spans 14 residues. The trim removed 6 bases at V and 5 bases at J, leaving 10 bases unmatched. The V gene's germline CDR1 is SQVTM and CDR2 ANQGSEA. In DNA form, the CDR3 reads TGCAGCGTGCCGAACAGGGGGCTTCAGTATGGCTACACCTTC. Protein product: CSVPNRGLQYGYTF.

Comments on this clone: Other DNA sequences within the sample encode an identical CDR3. V usage is TRBV30 and J usage is TRBJ1-5; 7 bases map to TRBD1. CDR1 GTSNPN and CDR2 SVGIG come from the germline V gene (reference sequence). V was clipped by 2 bases and J by 6 bases; unmatched bases: 4. The CDR3 loop spans 13 amino acids. DNA for the CDR3: TGTGCCTGGAGTACAGGGGAAGGTCAGCCCCAGCATTTT. This gives the protein CAWSTGEGQPQHF.

The genes are TRBV29-1 and TRBJ2-1; a weak D match, TRBD2 (6 bases). Trimming shortened V by 6 bases and J by 5 bases, and 23 bases separated the two germline ends. Germline CDR1 is SQVTM and CDR2 is ANQGSEA. The CDR3 spans 16 residues. The CDR3 sequence: CSVLRRLVRIDNEQFF. The CDR3 region has the DNA TGCAGCGTGCTACGCCGACTAGTTCGGATCGACAATGAGCAGTTCTTC.

The V gene is TRBV11-2, the J gene TRBJ1-3; the match to TRBD1 covers 12 bases. The germline V gene has CDR1 SGHAT and CDR2 FQNNGV. The CDR3 extends over 16 amino acids. The V segment lost 5 bases and the J segment 2 bases; nucleotides outside the gene matches: 4. The CDR3 is CASSGGTGGTGNTIYF. The CDR3 DNA is TGTGCCAGCAGCGGAGGGACAGGGGGCACTGGAAACACCATATATTTT.

The chain has TRBV5-4 and TRBJ1-1; tentative D call: TRBD1 (6 bases). V dropped 4 bases and J dropped 1 base, with 14 bases sitting between them. Germline V gives CDR1 SGHNT, CDR2 YYREEE (reference sequence). The CDR3 consists of 15 residues. CDR3 in DNA: TGTGCCAGCAGCCGTCGGCACAGGGAGAACACTGAAGCTTTCTTT. Its protein is CASSRRHRENTEAFF.

J is TRBJ2-7 and V is TRBV5-1; 16 bases map to TRBD2. Germline values: CDR1 SGHRS, CDR2 YFSETQ. The CDR3 covers 16 residues. V lost 4 bases, J lost 2 bases, and 3 bases stayed unmatched. In DNA form, the CDR3 reads TGCGCCAGCAGCCTAGGGACTAGCGGGAGGGCCTACGAGCAGTACTTC. Translating gives CASSLGTSGRAYEQYF.

The J gene is TRBJ2-1, the V gene TRBV5-1, with D unclear. Germline lookup yields CDR1 SGHRS and CDR2 YFSETQ. This CDR3 contains 17 residues. Trimming removed 4 bases at V and 3 bases at J, with 20 bases between. The CDR3 is CASSHAHPARSYNEQFF. The CDR3 DNA is TGCGCCAGCAGCCACGCACACCCCGCGCGGAGCTACAATGAGCAGTTCTTC.

This clone was detected only once. The chain is built from TRBV30 and TRBJ1-4, with no clear D. V was clipped by 5 bases and J by 1 base, with 8 bases between them. This CDR3 contains 13 residues. Germline V lookup: CDR1 GTSNPN, CDR2 SVGIG (reference sequence). The CDR3 DNA is TGTGCCTGGGGTTGGAGAACTAATGAAAAACTGTTTTTT. It is translated as CAWGWRTNEKLFF.

CDR3 in amino acids: CATRTSGGYQETQYF. The CDR3 nucleotides read TGTGCCACAAGGACTAGCGGGGGGTATCAAGAGACCCAGTACTTC. This sequence joins TRBV10-3 and TRBJ2-5; TRBD2 agrees at 14 bases. The germline V gene has CDR1 ENHRY and CDR2 SYGVKD. The CDR3 loop spans 15 amino acids. The V gene end was trimmed by 10 bases and the J gene end by 2 bases; junction bases not matched to a gene: 6.

This rearrangement joins TRBV18 to TRBJ2-3; a possible D gene is TRBD1 (6 bases). The length of the CDR3 is 13 residues. V was cut by 4 bases and J by 1 base, with 6 bases left in between. Looked up from germline, CDR1 is KGHSH and CDR2 is LQKENI. CDR3 sequence (DNA): TGTGCCAGCTCACGACAGGGCACAGATACGCAGTATTTT. This encodes CASSRQGTDTQYF.

This clone was seen once. The rearrangement joins TRBV30 to TRBJ1-4; 8 bases are shared with TRBD1. Per germline, CDR1 GTSNPN and CDR2 SVGIG (reference sequence). This CDR3 is built from 14 residues. With V trimmed by 4 bases and J by 6 bases, 7 bases remained unmatched. The CDR3 region has the DNA TGTGCCTGGACCCGGACAGGGCTTGATGAAAAACTGTTTTTT. Protein product: CAWTRTGLDEKLFF.

There are a few counts of this clone. CDR3 region: CATGQKPNYGYTF. The CDR3 bases are TGTGCCACCGGACAGAAACCTAACTATGGCTACACCTTC. The V gene is TRBV2, the J gene TRBJ1-2; perhaps TRBD1 as D (6 bases). CDR1 and CDR2 (germline): SNHLY, FYNNEI. The length of the CDR3 is 13 residues. With 10 bases removed from V and 0 bases from J, the gap between germline ends came to 12 bases.

The chain uses TRBV10-3 and TRBJ2-2; TRBD2 matches at 7 bases. The J segment lost 5 bases and the V segment lost 11 bases, leaving 8 bases of the junction unmatched. The CDR3 has 13 residues. CDR1 ENHRY and CDR2 SYGVKD come from the germline V gene. The CDR3 DNA is TGTGCCGTTCTAAGGGAGGGGACCGGGGAGCTGTTTTTT. As protein: CAVLREGTGELFF.

J is TRBJ1-2 and V is TRBV9; D unclear. V was pared by 2 bases and J by 2 bases, with 13 bases between. The CDR3 contains 15 residues. Looked up from germline, CDR1 is SGDLS and CDR2 is YYNGEE. For the CDR3, the DNA is TGTGCCAGCAGCGTGGATATGACACCGAACTATGGCTACACCTTC. This encodes CASSVDMTPNYGYTF.